The present entry profiles one TCR beta chain with its context. Its specificity is unknown. The data were obtained in a study of cytomegalovirus exposure and HLA in healthy donors. Whole-study results and caveats: In an earlier analysis, productive rearrangement rates for most beta V segments clustered near 87% or 30%.

Germline V gives CDR1 LGHNA, CDR2 YSLEER. Germline trimming cut 4 bases from V and 3 bases from J; bases unmatched to any gene: 4. CDR3 length equals 17 residues. Vbeta (60) and Jbeta (13) primers were used in the PCR. Here immunoSEQ multiplex PCR was the method, and the copy in TCRdb shows in-frame clones only, minus some. The sample includes about 190,000 clones, around 77% of them seen just once. The rearrangement links TRBV4-3 to TRBJ2-6, with 12 bases lining up with TRBD2. The receptor was derived from a woman between 18 and 29 years old in good health and CMV-seronegative. Sequences were obtained from PBMCs. CDR3 in amino acids: CASSPTSGSSGANVLTF. CDR3 DNA sequence: TGCGCCAGCAGCCCGACTAGCGGGAGCAGTGGGGCCAACGTCCTGACTTTC.